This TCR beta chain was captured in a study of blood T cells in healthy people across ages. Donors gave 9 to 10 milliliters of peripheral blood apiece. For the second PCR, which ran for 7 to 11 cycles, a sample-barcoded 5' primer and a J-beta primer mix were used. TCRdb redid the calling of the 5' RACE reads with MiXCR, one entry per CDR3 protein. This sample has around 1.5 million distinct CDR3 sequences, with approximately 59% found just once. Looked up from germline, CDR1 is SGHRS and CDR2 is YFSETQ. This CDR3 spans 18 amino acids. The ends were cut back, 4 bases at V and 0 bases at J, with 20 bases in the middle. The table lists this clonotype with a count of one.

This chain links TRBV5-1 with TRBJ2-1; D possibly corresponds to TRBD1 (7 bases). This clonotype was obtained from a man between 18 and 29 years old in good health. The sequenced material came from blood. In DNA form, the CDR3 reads TGCGCCAGCAGCACTCACTGGAGGGGGCGCTCCTCCTACAATGAGCAGTTCTTC. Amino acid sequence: CASSTHWRGRSSYNEQFF. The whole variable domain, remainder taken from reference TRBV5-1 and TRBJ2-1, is KAGVTQTPRYLIKTRGQQVTLSCSPISGHRSVSWYQQTPGQGLQFLFEYFSETQRNKGNFPGRFSGRQFSNSRSEMNVSTLELGDSALYLCASSTHWRGRSSYNEQFFGPGTRLTVL.